This passage covers 17 T cell receptor beta chains from one sample sequenced in a study of shared clonotypes between healthy human individuals. Libraries were prepared by immunoSEQ multiplex PCR; TCRdb keeps only in-frame clonotypes and omits some of them. Of more than 2,000,000 clones detected, 90% to 95% appear once; the ten largest clones hold over 0.12%. Sequenced input: naive CD4+ T cells sorted from blood. Subset of the sample: CD45RA+ positively selected. The origin of the receptors is a man between 18 and 35 years old in good health.

This chain's CDR3 is CASSPTTGGEMQYF. CDR3 bases: TGTGCCAGCTCACCGACGACAGGGGGTGAAATGCAGTACTTC. This sequence joins TRBV18 and TRBJ2-7; 9 bases map to TRBD1. CDR1 is KGHSH and CDR2 is LQKENI in the germline V gene. The V and J ends lost 3 bases and 9 bases, in that order; junction bases with no gene match: 9. The CDR3 has 14 residues.

This clone has more than one count but fewer than ten. The rearrangement joins TRBV5-1 to TRBJ1-6, with D hard to call. Trimming took 0 bases from V and 5 from J, leaving 9 bases between them. CDR3 size: 15 residues. Germline lookup yields CDR1 SGHRS and CDR2 YFSETQ. The DNA of the CDR3 is TGCGCCAGCAGCTTGGGCGGACGGAATAATTCACCCCTCCACTTT. It yields the protein CASSLGGRNNSPLHF.

This sequence joins TRBV5-1 and TRBJ2-7; the D gene is possibly TRBD1 (6 bases). Trimming pared 4 bases from V and 5 bases from J, leaving 16 bases between. The germline V gene has CDR1 SGHRS and CDR2 YFSETQ. The CDR3 is 14 amino acids. CDR3 sequence reads: CASSLGGTIDEQYF. CDR3 nucleotides: TGCGCCAGCAGCCTAGGGGGTACGATCGACGAGCAGTACTTC. Together with reference TRBV5-1 and TRBJ2-7, the CDR3 gives the full variable domain: KAGVTQTPRYLIKTRGQQVTLSCSPISGHRSVSWYQQTPGQGLQFLFEYFSETQRNKGNFPGRFSGRQFSNSRSEMNVSTLELGDSALYLCASSLGGTIDEQYFGPGTRLTVT.

In nucleotides, the CDR3 is TGTGCCAGCAGCACAGCTAGTAATGAGCAGTTCTTC. It specifies CASSTASNEQFF. The V call is TRBV11-3, the J call TRBJ2-1; no definite D call. The length of the CDR3 is 12 residues. From germline, CDR1 is SGHNT and CDR2 YENEEA. V lost 5 bases and J 7 bases, leaving 9 bases between the germline ends. Full variable domain (remainder filled in from reference TRBV11-3 and TRBJ2-1): EAGVVQSPRYKIIEKKQPVAFWCNPISGHNTLYWYLQNLGQGPELLIRYENEEAVDDSQLPKDRFSAERLKGVDSTLKIQPAELGDSAVYLCASSTASNEQFFGPGTRLTVL.

Worth noting for this clone: At the DNA level, this CDR3 is encoded by other sequences in the same sample as well. The J gene is TRBJ2-1, the V gene TRBV18; D is possibly TRBD2 (6 bases). The CDR3 has 16 residues. Germline V CDR1 and CDR2: KGHSH, LQKENI. V lost 3 bases, J lost 2 bases, and 14 bases lay in between. The CDR3 DNA reads TGTGCCAGCTCACCCCCCGCCGGCGGGACCTACAATGAGCAGTTCTTC. This codes for CASSPPAGGTYNEQFF.

The rearrangement uses TRBV5-4 and TRBJ2-3; a possible D gene is TRBD2 (6 bases). Trimming took off 1 base at V and 0 bases at J, with 9 bases between the two ends. Germline V lookup: CDR1 SGHNT, CDR2 YYREEE (reference sequence). The CDR3 covers 15 residues. This CDR3 is CASSLQSGSTDTQYF. The CDR3 DNA is TGTGCCAGCAGCTTGCAAAGCGGGAGCACAGATACGCAGTATTTT.

The rearrangement joins TRBV4-1 to TRBJ2-1; possibly TRBD1 or TRBD2 for D (5 bases each). The CDR3 contains 13 residues. Trimming took 1 base from V and 9 from J, leaving 10 bases between them. Germline CDR1 reads MGHRA; CDR2 reads YSYEKL. CDR3 protein: CASSQVLGAEQFF. The CDR3 DNA is TGCGCCAGCAGCCAAGTTCTCGGGGCTGAGCAGTTCTTC.

V and J are TRBV9 and TRBJ2-7, with TRBD1 as a possible D gene (6 bases). Germline loops: CDR1 SGDLS, CDR2 YYNGEE. The CDR3 contains 12 residues. Trimming took off 7 bases at V and 0 bases at J, with 8 bases between the two ends. In nucleotides, the CDR3 is TGTGCCAGCGGGGGCAGCTCCTACGAGCAGTACTTC. It yields the protein CASGGSSYEQYF. Full variable domain (remainder filled in from reference TRBV9 and TRBJ2-7): DSGVTQTPKHLITATGQRVTLRCSPRSGDLSVYWYQQSLDQGLQFLIQYYNGEERAKGNILERFSAQQFPDLHSELNLSSLELGDSALYFCASGGSSYEQYFGPGTRLTVT.

The rearrangement joins TRBV6-5 to TRBJ2-5; D is perhaps TRBD2 (6 bases). The germline gives CDR1 MNHEY, CDR2 SVGAGI. This CDR3 is built from 13 residues. Trimming removed 8 bases at V and 1 base at J, with 11 bases between. The CDR3, as DNA: TGTGCCAGCCGACTAGTCTCCCAAGAGACCCAGTACTTC. The encoded protein is CASRLVSQETQYF.

As concerns this clone: Different DNA sequences within this sample yield the same CDR3. V is TRBV6-5 and J is TRBJ2-7; 9 nucleotides agree with TRBD1. V dropped 7 bases and J dropped 3; count of bases not matched to a gene: 7. There are 14 residues in the CDR3. Germline CDR1 MNHEY, CDR2 SVGAGI. As DNA, the CDR3 is TGTGCCAGCACCCCACCGGGACAGGGCTACGAGCAGTACTTC. Translated: CASTPPGQGYEQYF.

The chain has TRBV6-6 and TRBJ2-4, with TRBD2 as a possible D gene (5 bases). The germline V and J ends were trimmed by 6 bases and 6 bases, with 15 bases remaining between them. Germline V gene sequence: CDR1 MNHNY, CDR2 SVGAGI (reference sequence). The CDR3 runs 14 residues. The chain's CDR3 is CASRDPDGLNIQYF. DNA for the CDR3: TGTGCCAGCAGAGACCCGGACGGACTAAACATTCAGTACTTC.

CDR3 loop: CASRQGQRSGEQYF. CDR3 in DNA: TGCGCCAGCCGCCAAGGGCAGAGAAGCGGCGAGCAGTACTTC. The V gene is TRBV5-1, the J gene TRBJ2-7, with a possible D match to TRBD2 (5 bases). Germline V lookup: CDR1 SGHRS, CDR2 YFSETQ. Trimming took off 7 bases at V and 6 bases at J, with 20 bases between the two ends. The CDR3 contains 14 residues.

The chain has TRBV19 and TRBJ1-1; 8 positions agree with TRBD1. The germline gives CDR1 LNHDA, CDR2 SQIVND (reference sequence). J was trimmed by 6 bases and V by 5 bases; bases with no gene match: 8. The CDR3 sequence is 14 residues long. The CDR3 loop reads CASSQHQGASEAFF. In DNA, the CDR3 is TGTGCCAGTAGTCAGCATCAGGGGGCATCTGAAGCTTTCTTT.

The rearrangement links TRBV5-4 to TRBJ2-7, with TRBD2 matching 9 bases. The germline V gene has CDR1 SGHNT and CDR2 YYREEE (reference sequence). The CDR3 is 15 residues long. After removal of 0 bases from V and 1 base from J, the junction contained 2 bases not matched to a gene. The CDR3 sequence: CASSLGTSASYEQYF. The CDR3 DNA reads as TGTGCCAGCAGCTTGGGGACTAGCGCTTCCTACGAGCAGTACTTC.

The rearrangement uses TRBV2 and TRBJ1-3; possible D gene TRBD1, 5 bases. The CDR3 consists of 14 residues. CDR1 is SNHLY, CDR2 FYNNEI, per germline. V lost 1 base and J lost 7, with 11 bases in between. The DNA for the CDR3 is TGTGCCAGCAGTGAAGAGCCCCAGGGTAACACCATATATTTT. It specifies CASSEEPQGNTIYF.

CDR3 sequence (DNA): TGCGCCAGCAGCTCCTCAGGGGGTGAAATCTACAATGAGCAGTTCTTC. Protein product: CASSSSGGEIYNEQFF. V usage is TRBV5-1 and J usage is TRBJ2-1; 7 bases agree with TRBD1. Trimming took 3 bases from V and 3 from J; bases not matched to a gene: 9. The CDR3 contains 16 residues. From germline, CDR1 is SGHRS and CDR2 YFSETQ.

This chain connects TRBV7-3 to TRBJ2-2; 9 nucleotides agree with TRBD2. Trimming removed 5 bases from V and 2 bases from J; junction bases left unmatched: 12. CDR1 and CDR2 from the germline V gene are SGHTA and FQGTGA. This CDR3 contains 18 residues. The CDR3 spells CASSRVASGEFNTGELFF. Written as DNA, the CDR3 is TGTGCCAGCAGCCGGGTGGCTAGCGGGGAATTTAACACCGGGGAGCTGTTTTTT.